The present entry profiles one T cell receptor (beta chain) with its context. Antigen: not known. The sample is drawn from a study of CD4 T cells in relation to SARS-CoV-2 and coronaviruses. Study background: A couple of subjects were Hispanic; patients were 7 or 8 males and a few females. Whole-study results and caveats: Each donor contributed either pre-pandemic or post-infection samples, not both. The cross-reactivity analysis covered only spike protein, not other viral proteins.

This CDR3 has 14 amino acids. Germline loops: CDR1 SGDLS, CDR2 YYNGEE. Between the trimmed V and J ends, which lost 2 bases and 2 bases, there was a span of 9 bases. TCRdb keeps only in-frame clones here, not all; method: immunoSEQ multiplex PCR. The sample comprises about 54,000 clones, roughly 94% of which are singletons, and around 0.4% rests with the top ten. This sequence joins TRBV9 and TRBJ2-3; D gene uncertain. This TCR was recovered from an adult with COVID-19. The sample consisted of naive CD4+ T cells from PBMCs. Sample subset: naive CD4+ T cells isolated by negative enrichment. CDR3 in amino acids: CASSVRSYTDTQYF. Written as DNA, the CDR3 is TGTGCCAGCAGCGTTCGGTCCTACACAGATACGCAGTATTTT.